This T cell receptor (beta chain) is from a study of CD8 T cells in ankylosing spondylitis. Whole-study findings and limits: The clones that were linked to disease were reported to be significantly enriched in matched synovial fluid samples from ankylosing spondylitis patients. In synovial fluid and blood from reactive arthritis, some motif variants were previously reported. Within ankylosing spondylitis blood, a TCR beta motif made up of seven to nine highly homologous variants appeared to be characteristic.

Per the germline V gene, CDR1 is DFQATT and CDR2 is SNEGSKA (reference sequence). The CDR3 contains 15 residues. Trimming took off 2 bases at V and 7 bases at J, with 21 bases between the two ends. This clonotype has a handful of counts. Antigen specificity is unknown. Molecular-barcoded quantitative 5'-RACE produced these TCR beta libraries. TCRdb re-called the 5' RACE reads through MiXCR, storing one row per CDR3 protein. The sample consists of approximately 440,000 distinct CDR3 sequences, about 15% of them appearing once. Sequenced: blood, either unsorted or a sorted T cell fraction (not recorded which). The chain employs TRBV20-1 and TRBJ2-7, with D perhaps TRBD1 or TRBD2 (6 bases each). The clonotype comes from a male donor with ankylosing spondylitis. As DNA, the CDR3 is TGCAGTGCTAGAAAGCCCAGCTGGGGGGCTGGGGAGCAGTACTTC. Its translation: CSARKPSWGAGEQYF.